A single sample is the source of the 10 T cell receptor beta chains below, sequenced in a study of shared clonotypes between healthy human individuals. Measured with immunoSEQ multiplex PCR; TCRdb has only the in-frame clones, and not every one. Counted here are about 2,500,000 clones, around 90% occurring once; the ten biggest clones make up more than 0.12%. Sequencing was done on a sample of naive CD4+ T cells sorted from blood. Noted subset: CD45RA+ positively selected. The receptors were sampled from a man aged 18 to 30 in good health.

The chain is built from TRBV6-5 and TRBJ2-7, with D perhaps matching TRBD2 (5 bases). V lost 5 bases and J 2 bases, leaving 13 bases between the germline ends. This CDR3 spans 14 amino acids. Germline-derived CDR1 and CDR2 are MNHEY and SVGAGI. This CDR3 reads CASSLGGRTYEQYF. The DNA for the CDR3 is TGTGCCAGCAGTCTAGGCGGGCGGACCTACGAGCAGTACTTC.

This clone was observed a handful of times. The chain combines TRBV2 with TRBJ1-2; D unresolved. The germline CDR1 and CDR2 sequences are SNHLY and FYNNEI. The V gene lost 2 bases and the J gene lost 8 bases, with 6 bases spanning the gap. This CDR3 is 11 amino acids long. CDR3 in DNA: TGTGCCAGCAGTGAACCGGAAGGCTACACCTTC. It encodes CASSEPEGYTF.

This chain uses TRBV6-6 with TRBJ2-7; D possibly corresponds to TRBD2 (6 bases). V dropped 10 bases and J dropped 2 bases, with 18 bases sitting between them. Germline assignment: CDR1 MNHNY and CDR2 SVGAGI (reference sequence). CDR3 length equals 14 residues. The CDR3, as DNA: TGTGCCACCGGACTGGGGGGTCAAACCTACGAGCAGTACTTC. Amino acids: CATGLGGQTYEQYF.

This clone occurred once. The gene calls are TRBV5-4 and TRBJ2-1, with 10 bases aligning to TRBD2. CDR1 SGHNT and CDR2 YYREEE come from the germline V gene (reference sequence). V was pared by 5 bases and J by 5 bases, with 4 bases of the junction left unmatched. The CDR3 loop spans 14 amino acids. For the CDR3, the DNA is TGTGCCAGCAGGAGGACTAGCGGCAACAATGAGCAGTTCTTC. Translating gives CASRRTSGNNEQFF. The variable domain in full, completed from reference TRBV5-4 and TRBJ2-1, reads ETGVTQSPTHLIKTRGQQVTLRCSSQSGHNTVSWYQQALGQGPQFIFQYYREEENGRGNFPPRFSGLQFPNYSSELNVNALELDDSALYLCASRRTSGNNEQFFGPGTRLTVL.

This clone was recorded once. The genes are TRBV9 and TRBJ2-7; a weak D match, TRBD2 (6 bases). V lost 0 bases and J lost 7, with 17 bases in between. This CDR3 has 15 amino acids. Germline V gene data show CDR1 as SGDLS and CDR2 as YYNGEE. CDR3 sequence (DNA): TGTGCCAGCAGCGTAGGATGGGCGGGGACTTGGGAGCAGTACTTC. It encodes CASSVGWAGTWEQYF.

This clone is a singleton in its sample. The chain couples TRBV2 to TRBJ2-4; D call uncertain. Germline V lookup: CDR1 SNHLY, CDR2 FYNNEI. This CDR3 comprises 13 residues. The V end lost 5 bases, the J end lost 5 bases, and 10 bases lay between the germline ends. The CDR3: CASSPPIENIQYF. CDR3 coding DNA: TGTGCCAGCAGTCCGCCCATAGAAAACATTCAGTACTTC.

V gene TRBV4-1 combines with J gene TRBJ2-7; TRBD1 matches at 8 bases. This CDR3 is built from 14 residues. The V and J ends lost 4 bases and 2 bases, in that order; junction bases with no gene match: 4. CDR1 MGHRA and CDR2 YSYEKL come from the germline V gene. The CDR3 DNA is TGCGCCAGCAGCCTTGGACAGGGAACCTACGAGCAGTACTTC. It is translated as CASSLGQGTYEQYF.

The rearrangement uses TRBV19 and TRBJ2-5, with D perhaps matching TRBD2 (6 bases). With 3 bases removed from V and 1 base from J, the gap between germline ends came to 12 bases. CDR1 and CDR2 (germline): LNHDA, SQIVND (reference sequence). The CDR3 consists of 15 residues. Here the CDR3 DNA reads TGTGCCAGTAGTATTAGCTTAGCGGCCCAAGAGACCCAGTACTTC. Amino acids: CASSISLAAQETQYF.

The genes are TRBV21-1 and TRBJ1-4. TRBV21-1 is flagged as a pseudogene. This CDR3 comprises 13 residues. DNA for the CDR3: TGTGCCAGCTACGTGGCCGGAAACGAAAAACTGTTTTTT. This codes for CASYVAGNEKLFF.

The CDR3 here is CATIFGGINMNTEAFF. CDR3 in DNA: TGTGCCACCATATTTGGGGGTATCAACATGAACACTGAAGCTTTCTTT. The V gene is TRBV10-3, the J gene TRBJ1-1; weak D call: TRBD1 (5 bases). The CDR3 has 16 amino acids. Germline V gene lookup returns CDR1 ENHRY and CDR2 SYGVKD. V lost 10 bases, J lost 0 bases, and 21 bases lay in between.